This T cell receptor (beta chain) comes out of a study of T-cell memory formation after mild COVID-19. Study background: In these data, TCR clusters were largely donor specific. Notes on the study in general: Several responding clones turned up in pre-infection memory, indicating that cross-reactive memory may have taken part. Clones that contracted from day 15 to 85 had balanced CD4/CD8; later expanders were CD4+ biased.

The CDR3 runs 15 residues. Trimming stripped 2 bases from V and 0 bases from J, with 10 bases between. Germline V gene sequence: CDR1 MNHEY, CDR2 SMNVEV (reference sequence). TCRdb re-derived calls from the 5' RACE reads in MiXCR, one entry per CDR3 protein. The sample includes under 600,000 distinct CDR3 sequences, roughly 22% of them seen just once. This clonotype was counted only a few times. Its antigen is undetermined. The TCR originated in an adult woman who had mild COVID-19 (a few samples of this study predate the infection). Cell type and time point are not known. V is TRBV27 and J is TRBJ1-1; maybe TRBD1 (5 bases). The sample was PBMCs or a T cell subset sorted from them (not recorded which). CDR3 amino acids: CASSLGTWMNTEAFF. The CDR3 DNA reads TGTGCCAGCAGTTTAGGGACGTGGATGAACACTGAAGCTTTCTTT.